The table lists the clone carrying this TCR beta chain with a count of one. A read error may be the cause here, since a much bigger clone is one base away. The data were obtained in a study of T cells after yellow fever vaccination. Background on the study: In the case of low-cell-number fractions, SMART-Seq v4 Ultra Low Input was used for preparation. Findings of the study overall: Weaker overall was a secondary response that nonetheless peaked faster, on day 5 versus 15. Abundant clonotypes from the bulk population could contaminate FACS-sorted repertoires.

From germline, CDR1 is MGHRA and CDR2 YSYEKL. Trimming removed 0 bases at V and 9 bases at J, with 9 bases between. This CDR3 region has 13 residues. In making TCR cDNA, 5'RACE template switching added a universal primer site and UMIs to it. TCRdb re-derived calls from the 5' RACE reads in MiXCR, one entry per CDR3 protein. This sample carries 100,000 or so distinct CDR3 sequences, 7.5% to 10% of them seen once, and the ten largest clones take roughly 15%. This receptor was identified in a man between 18 and 35 years old who received the YFV17D yellow fever vaccine. The chain uses TRBV4-1 and TRBJ2-1; D might be TRBD2 (5 bases). Here the sequenced sample was CD8+ T cells not binding an NS4B(214-222) dextramer, sorted from PBMCs, taken roughly 15 days after the first yellow fever vaccination. CDR3 nucleotides: TGCGCCAGCAGCCAAGAAAGGGAGAGTGAGCAGTTCTTC. Translation gives CASSQERESEQFF.